The 9 T cell receptor beta chains listed next were all sequenced from one sample in a study of shared clonotypes between healthy human individuals. Profiled with immunoSEQ multiplex PCR; TCRdb holds only in-frame clones, not every one. The sample lists some 2,500,000 clones, 80% to 95% occurring once. Sequencing used naive CD4+ T cells from PBMCs. The subset was: CD45RA+ positively selected. All receptors derive from a man aged 18 to 30 in good health. Some clones in this sample may be carry-over from other donors' samples.

Concerning this clone itself: Other DNA sequences in the same sample also yield this CDR3. This sequence joins TRBV5-1 and TRBJ2-2; TRBD2 aligns across 10 bases. Trimming removed 1 base from V and 0 bases from J; junction bases left unmatched: 3. The CDR3 is 17 residues long. Germline-derived CDR1 and CDR2 are SGHRS and YFSETQ. CDR3 protein: CASSLSSGRANTGELFF. The CDR3 bases are TGCGCCAGCAGCTTGTCTAGCGGGAGAGCGAACACCGGGGAGCTGTTTTTT.

The J gene is TRBJ1-5, the V gene TRBV28, with D perhaps matching TRBD1 (6 bases). The germline V gene encodes CDR1 MDHEN and CDR2 SYDVKM. The CDR3 has 16 residues. V lost 2 bases and J 7 bases, leaving 18 bases between the germline ends. In nucleotides, the CDR3 is TGTGCCAGCAGTTTACCCCAGGGGACGGAGAGACAGCCCCAGCATTTT. It encodes CASSLPQGTERQPQHF.

The chain joins TRBV2 to TRBJ1-1; D is unclear. The germline V and J ends were trimmed by 6 bases and 0 bases, with 8 bases remaining between them. The germline gives CDR1 SNHLY, CDR2 FYNNEI. This CDR3 region has 13 residues. The CDR3 DNA is TGTGCCAGCAGGGTCCAGGTGAACACTGAAGCTTTCTTT. This codes for CASRVQVNTEAFF.

The sample holds one count of this clone. The chain has TRBV6-1 and TRBJ1-1; 10 nucleotides line up with TRBD1. The length of the CDR3 is 14 residues. V lost 6 bases to trimming and J lost 5 bases; unmatched junction nucleotides: 6. Germline assignment: CDR1 MNHNS and CDR2 SASEGT. The CDR3 loop is CASRETGGWTEAFF. CDR3 nucleotides: TGTGCCAGCAGGGAGACAGGGGGCTGGACTGAAGCTTTCTTT.

About this clone: Other DNA sequences from this sample encode an identical CDR3 as well. The chain is built from TRBV5-1 and TRBJ2-1; the D call may be TRBD1 or TRBD2 (6 bases each). V was pared by 4 bases and J by 0 bases, with 11 bases between. Germline loops: CDR1 SGHRS, CDR2 YFSETQ. The CDR3 runs to 15 residues. CDR3 DNA sequence: TGCGCCAGCAGCGGAGGGACATCCTCCTACAATGAGCAGTTCTTC. The encoded protein is CASSGGTSSYNEQFF.

The chain is built from TRBV7-2 and TRBJ1-3, with D unresolved. The CDR3 contains 16 residues. CDR1 is SGHTA, CDR2 FQGNSA, per germline. V lost 4 bases, J lost 2 bases, and 15 bases lay in between. This CDR3 reads CASSYASPGTGNTIYF. CDR3 in DNA: TGTGCCAGCAGCTACGCCTCACCCGGTACTGGAAACACCATATATTTT.

The chain uses TRBV10-3 and TRBJ2-7; possible D gene TRBD2, 6 bases. In germline, CDR1 is ENHRY, CDR2 SYGVKD. V lost 11 bases, J lost 6 bases, and 14 bases lay in between. This CDR3 is 11 amino acids long. CDR3 in DNA: TGTGCCGGAGGGACCCGGGGCGAGCAGTACTTC. This translates into CAGGTRGEQYF.

The chain uses TRBV9 and TRBJ1-1; TRBD1 is a possible D gene (5 bases). CDR3 size: 13 residues. V lost 1 base, J lost 7 bases, and 11 bases lay in between. CDR1 SGDLS and CDR2 YYNGEE come from the germline V gene. In nucleotides, the CDR3 is TGTGCCAGCAGCGTAACCGACAGTTTTGAAGCTTTCTTT. As protein: CASSVTDSFEAFF.

The V and J genes are TRBV19 and TRBJ2-1; possibly TRBD1 or TRBD2 for D (5 bases each). V was shortened by 6 bases and J by 5 bases, with 20 bases between the two germline ends. CDR3 length: 16 amino acids. The germline V gene has CDR1 LNHDA and CDR2 SQIVND (reference sequence). The CDR3 DNA sequence: TGTGCCAGTAGGCAAAATTCGGGACGGTTAAACAATGAGCAGTTCTTC. This translates into CASRQNSGRLNNEQFF. Together with reference TRBV19 and TRBJ2-1, the CDR3 gives the full variable domain: DGGITQSPKYLFRKEGQNVTLSCEQNLNHDAMYWYRQDPGQGLRLIYYSQIVNDFQKGDIAEGYSVSREKKESFPLTVTSAQKNPTAFYLCASRQNSGRLNNEQFFGPGTRLTVL.